Each of the 32 T cell receptor beta chains below was sequenced from the same sample in a study of T cells in Graves' hyperthyroidism and ophthalmopathy (dated by TCRdb to between 2018 and 2021). Library construction relied on multiplex PCR. These reads were obtained on an Illumina HiSeq 2000. The TCR beta CDR3 regions were amplified from the RNA transcripts. The first round of RT-PCR for the TCR CDR3 was performed with the HTBI primer set and the Qiagen OneStep RT-PCR kit. TCRdb applied fastp at Q25 and MiXCR to the public reads, then kept only in-frame beta chains. Every entry covers one CDR3 protein and lists the most common genes and DNA from its rows. For this sample the table gives roughly 400,000 distinct CDR3 sequences, of which roughly 14% were detected only once. The biggest ten clones account for 25% to 30% of the sample. What was sequenced was blood. All receptors come from a young woman with Graves' hyperthyroidism that later progressed to Graves' ophthalmopathy.

This clonotype was observed at least ten times. The rearrangement joins TRBV12-3 or TRBV12-4 to TRBJ1-2, with D possibly matching TRBD1 (6 bases). Between the trimmed V and J ends, which lost 5 bases and 3 bases, there was a span of 19 bases. The CDR3 has 16 amino acids. CDR3 loop: CASSTEPGGFYYGYTF. The DNA of the CDR3 is TGTGCCAGCAGTACAGAACCGGGGGGCTTCTACTATGGCTACACCTTC.

The genes are TRBV20-1 and TRBJ2-2; 9 bases match TRBD1. CDR1 and CDR2 (germline): DFQATT, SNEGSKA (reference sequence). CDR3 length equals 15 residues. Losses at the gene ends were 5 bases for V and 0 bases for J; bases not matched to a gene: 4. The CDR3 is CSALQGAANTGELFF. The CDR3 bases are TGCAGTGCTCTACAGGGGGCGGCGAACACCGGGGAGCTGTTTTTT.

The chain is built from TRBV3-1 and TRBJ2-7, with TRBD1 as a possible D gene (5 bases). CDR1 is LGHDT, CDR2 YNNKEL, per germline (reference sequence). V was pared by 2 bases and J by 2 bases, with 13 bases between. The CDR3 sequence is 15 residues long. This chain's CDR3 is CASSQTGRAAYEQYF. The CDR3 bases are TGTGCCAGCAGCCAAACGGGCAGGGCGGCCTACGAGCAGTACTTC.

This clonotype was observed a few times. In DNA, the CDR3 is TGTGCCAGCAGCTCCCCGACTAGCGGGGGCTCCTACAATGAGCAGTTCTTC. It is translated as CASSSPTSGGSYNEQFF. The V and J genes are TRBV7-3 and TRBJ2-1; 12 nucleotides match TRBD2. Germline V lookup: CDR1 SGHTA, CDR2 FQGTGA. V gave up 4 bases and J gave up 0 bases; unmatched junction bases: 4. This CDR3 has 17 residues.

This clonotype appeared a few times. This may stem from a read error, because a much larger clone lies one nucleotide away. The rearrangement uses TRBV30 and TRBJ1-2; 9 bases fit TRBD1. Germline V gene sequence: CDR1 GTSNPN, CDR2 SVGIG (reference sequence). The CDR3 covers 13 residues. The CDR3 DNA follows: TGTGTCTGGACCCTGGACAGGGGAATTGGCTACACCTTC. Protein product: CVWTLDRGIGYTF.

This clonotype appeared a few times. CDR3 nucleotides: TGTGCCAGCAGCTTAGGGTCCTTGGCGAAGCCACAGTTCTTC. It specifies CASSLGSLAKPQFF. V and J are TRBV7-8 and TRBJ2-1; D not certain. CDR1 is SGHVS and CDR2 is FQNEAQ in the germline V gene. The CDR3 spans 14 residues. V was cut by 1 base and J by 13 bases, with 17 bases left in between.

This clonotype was recorded many times. The chain has TRBV30 and TRBJ2-3; unclear D gene. Trimming removed 4 bases at V and 0 bases at J, with 8 bases between. The length of the CDR3 is 13 residues. Germline lookup yields CDR1 GTSNPN and CDR2 SVGIG (reference sequence). CDR3 sequence: CAWKSRSTDTQYF. The CDR3 DNA is TGTGCCTGGAAGAGCAGAAGCACAGATACGCAGTATTTT.

Many counts were recorded for this clonotype. The chain couples TRBV5-6 to TRBJ1-2; D perhaps matches TRBD1 (5 bases). The V gene lost 4 bases and the J gene lost 10 bases, with 14 bases spanning the gap. The CDR3 sequence is 12 residues long. CDR1 and CDR2 from the germline V gene are SGHDT and YYEEEE. The CDR3 coding sequence is TGTGCCAGCAGCCCCGGGGACTTTGCCTACACCTTC. Its translation: CASSPGDFAYTF.

This clonotype was seen many times. The chain is built from TRBV7-6 and TRBJ2-3; D not certain. CDR1 and CDR2 (germline): SGHVS, FNYEAQ. This CDR3 region has 13 residues. The V and J ends lost 0 bases and 6 bases respectively, with 7 bases between them. CDR3 DNA: TGTGCCAGCAGCTTAGCCCACCGGGATACGCAGTATTTT. Translation: CASSLAHRDTQYF.

This clonotype was seen ten or more times. The rearrangement links TRBV7-9 to TRBJ1-4; 7 nucleotides line up with TRBD1. This CDR3 is 15 amino acids long. Losses at the gene ends were 2 bases for V and 7 bases for J; bases not matched to a gene: 7. Germline V gene sequence: CDR1 SEHNR, CDR2 FQNEAQ (reference sequence). The CDR3 DNA sequence: TGTGCCAGCAGCTTATCAGGGACAGCCGGTGAAAAACTGTTTTTT. Translating gives CASSLSGTAGEKLFF. The full variable domain, with the rest looked up from reference TRBV7-9 and TRBJ1-4, is DTGVSQNPRHKITKRGQNVTFRCDPISEHNRLYWYRQTLGQGPEFLTYFQNEAQLEKSRLLSDRFSAERPKGSFSTLEIQRTEQGDSAMYLCASSLSGTAGEKLFFGSGTQLSVL.

Only a few counts were recorded for this clonotype. This chain connects TRBV7-2 to TRBJ2-1, with D possibly being TRBD2 (5 bases). V lost 0 bases to trimming and J lost 12 bases, with 9 bases between them. Per the germline V gene, CDR1 is SGHTA and CDR2 is FQGNSA. The CDR3 consists of 12 residues. CDR3 amino acids: CASSLAGDRQFF. In DNA form, the CDR3 reads TGTGCCAGCAGCTTAGCGGGAGATCGGCAGTTCTTC. The whole variable domain, filled in from reference TRBV7-2 and TRBJ2-1, reads GAGVSQSPSNKVTEKGKDVELRCDPISGHTALYWYRQSLGQGLEFLIYFQGNSAPDKSGLPSDRFSAERTGGSVSTLTIQRTQQEDSAVYLCASSLAGDRQFFGPGTRLTVL.

This clonotype showed up many times. The chain employs TRBV7-8 and TRBJ1-5, with 7 bases fitting TRBD1. There are 17 residues in the CDR3. V was pared by 5 bases and J by 3 bases, with 13 bases of the junction left unmatched. From germline, CDR1 is SGHVS and CDR2 FQNEAQ. The CDR3 DNA is TGTGCCAGCAGCGCGCCTCGACAGGGTTTCACCAATCAGCCCCAGCATTTT. Residues: CASSAPRQGFTNQPQHF. The full variable domain, in which reference TRBV7-8 and TRBJ1-5 provide the parts outside the CDR3, is GAGVSQSPRYKVAKRGQDVALRCDPISGHVSLFWYQQALGQGPEFLTYFQNEAQLDKSGLPSDRFFAERPEGSVSTLKIQRTQQEDSAVYLCASSAPRQGFTNQPQHFGDGTRLSIL.

Ten or more counts support this clonotype. This sequence joins TRBV20-1 and TRBJ2-1; 9 bases line up with TRBD1. From germline, CDR1 is DFQATT and CDR2 SNEGSKA (reference sequence). CDR3 size: 15 residues. CDR3 region: CSLDRGRGVYNEQFF. The CDR3 coding sequence is TGCAGCCTGGACAGGGGAAGGGGGGTATACAATGAGCAGTTCTTC.

The chain couples TRBV20-1 to TRBJ2-5, with D maybe TRBD2 (7 bases). The CDR3 loop spans 14 amino acids. Trimming left V 3 bases short and J 4 bases short, with 15 bases between. Germline-derived CDR1 and CDR2 are DFQATT and SNEGSKA (reference sequence). The CDR3 nucleotides read TGCAGTGCTAGGGGGGGCGGGAGTTTAGAGACCCAGTACTTC. It specifies CSARGGGSLETQYF.

This clonotype was seen at least ten times. The chain recombines TRBV10-3 with TRBJ2-7; 12 bases match TRBD1. With V trimmed by 4 bases and J by 5 bases, 6 bases remained unmatched. From germline, CDR1 is ENHRY and CDR2 SYGVKD. The CDR3 sequence is 15 residues long. This CDR3 reads CAISGPGQGAHEQYF. The DNA for the CDR3 is TGTGCCATCAGTGGGCCGGGACAGGGGGCACACGAGCAGTACTTC.

This clonotype was seen many times. The chain combines TRBV3-1 with TRBJ2-1, with TRBD2 identical over 10 bases. This CDR3 has 17 residues. V lost 0 bases, J lost 6 bases, and 8 bases stayed unmatched. Germline V gene sequence: CDR1 LGHDT, CDR2 YNNKEL (reference sequence). In DNA, the CDR3 is TGTGCCAGCAGCCAAGAAAGGGTACTAGCGGGACGCAATGAGCAGTTCTTC. Translating it yields CASSQERVLAGRNEQFF.

This clonotype occurred many times. The chain uses TRBV20-1 and TRBJ1-4, with unresolved D. The CDR3 is 11 residues long. The V gene's germline CDR1 is DFQATT and CDR2 SNEGSKA (reference sequence). V was shortened by 6 bases and J by 8 bases, with 10 bases between the two germline ends. Written as DNA, the CDR3 is TGCAGTGCGTCCAAACAAGAAAAACTGTTTTTT. This encodes CSASKQEKLFF.

This clonotype has a count of ten or more. The CDR3 coding sequence is TGCGCCAGCAGCTTCGCAGAAAACCAGTATTTT. Amino acids: CASSFAENQYF. This chain connects TRBV5-1 to TRBJ2-3; D is unclear. The CDR3 is made up of 11 amino acids. Trimming took 2 bases from V and 12 from J, leaving 10 bases between them. CDR1 and CDR2 (germline): SGHRS, YFSETQ.

In this sample, this clonotype turned up a few times. This chain connects TRBV7-9 to TRBJ2-7; D may match TRBD1 or TRBD2 (5 bases each). Germline V gene sequence: CDR1 SEHNR, CDR2 FQNEAQ (reference sequence). The CDR3 has 15 amino acids. V lost 0 bases and J lost 2, with 11 bases in between. The CDR3 protein is CASSLAFRGAYEQYF. The CDR3 DNA follows: TGTGCCAGCAGCTTAGCTTTTCGAGGGGCCTACGAGCAGTACTTC.

A word on this clonotype: One junction end does not reproduce the germline sequence, and a read error may be involved. The genes are TRBV6-2 or TRBV6-3 and TRBJ2-2; the D is unclear. CDR1 and CDR2 (germline): MNHEY, SVGEGT. This CDR3 has 14 residues. This CDR3 is CAGSIPRDTGELFF. CDR3 bases: TGTGCCGGCAGCATCCCTAGGGACACCGGGGAGCTGTTTTTT.

This clonotype was counted ten times or more. The chain couples TRBV5-1 to TRBJ2-1, with D perhaps TRBD2 (6 bases). The CDR3 is 14 residues long. Per germline, CDR1 SGHRS and CDR2 YFSETQ. V was clipped by 0 bases and J by 8 bases, with 12 bases between them. The CDR3 coding sequence is TGCGCCAGCAGCTTGGACCAAGCGGGCTATGAGCAGTTCTTC. Its protein product is CASSLDQAGYEQFF.

There are a few counts of this clonotype. The rearrangement links TRBV29-1 to TRBJ2-1, with 16 bases lining up with TRBD2. Germline CDR1 and CDR2: SQVTM and ANQGSEA. V trimming: 6 bases; J trimming: 7 bases; junction bases outside the gene matches: 21. The CDR3 extends over 20 amino acids. The DNA of the CDR3 is TGCAGCGTCCGAAACGTGAACAGGGGGACTAGCGGGAGGGCCCGGAATGAGCAGTTCTTC. Protein sequence: CSVRNVNRGTSGRARNEQFF.

This clonotype was recorded a few times. The rearrangement joins TRBV20-1 to TRBJ2-3; TRBD2 is a possible D gene (5 bases). The CDR3 has 15 amino acids. Germline CDR1 and CDR2: DFQATT and SNEGSKA (reference sequence). Trimming took off 0 bases at V and 2 bases at J, with 12 bases between the two ends. CDR3 protein: CSARDPKRVTDTQYF. In DNA, the CDR3 is TGCAGTGCTAGAGACCCCAAGAGGGTCACAGATACGCAGTATTTT.

The genes are TRBV25-1 and TRBJ2-1, with unresolved D. The CDR3 is 15 residues long. Trimming removed 3 bases at V and 1 base at J, with 10 bases between. In germline, CDR1 is MGHDK, CDR2 SYGVNS. The CDR3 DNA reads as TGTGCCAGCAGTGAGACATTATTTTCCTACAATGAGCAGTTCTTC. Protein: CASSETLFSYNEQFF.

This chain connects TRBV27 to TRBJ1-1; D ambiguous. This CDR3 is built from 16 residues. Per germline, CDR1 MNHEY and CDR2 SMNVEV (reference sequence). V was trimmed by 2 bases and J by 3 bases, leaving 16 bases between them. The CDR3 DNA reads as TGTGCCAGCAGTTTACGAGGGCGGGTTGTGGACACTGAAGCTTTCTTT. Translation gives CASSLRGRVVDTEAFF.

This clonotype was counted many times. The CDR3 DNA reads TGTGCCAGCAGCCCACAAAATCCGTATGAAAAACTGTTTTTT. Amino acids: CASSPQNPYEKLFF. This chain links TRBV12-3 or TRBV12-4 with TRBJ1-4; D is undetermined. The CDR3 loop spans 14 amino acids. V lost 6 bases to trimming and J lost 6 bases, with 14 bases between them.

The chain recombines TRBV19 with TRBJ2-6; TRBD1 might be the D (6 bases). The V gene lost 6 bases and the J gene lost 0 bases, with 9 bases spanning the gap. CDR1 and CDR2 from the germline V gene are LNHDA and SQIVND (reference sequence). The CDR3 runs to 15 residues. In nucleotides, the CDR3 is TGTGCCAGTAGATTGGACAGCTCTGGGGCCAACGTCCTGACTTTC. Translating gives CASRLDSSGANVLTF.

The J gene is TRBJ2-5, the V gene TRBV5-1; 8 positions match TRBD1. CDR1 is SGHRS and CDR2 is YFSETQ in the germline V gene. The V gene end was trimmed by 0 bases and the J gene end by 1 base; junction bases not matched to a gene: 5. The CDR3 spans 16 residues. The CDR3 region is CASSLEGRGPQETQYF. Written as DNA, the CDR3 is TGCGCCAGCAGCTTGGAGGGCAGGGGGCCCCAAGAGACCCAGTACTTC.

This clonotype showed up many times. The chain joins TRBV5-1 to TRBJ2-1; unclear D gene. Per the germline V gene, CDR1 is SGHRS and CDR2 is YFSETQ. This CDR3 contains 11 residues. The V and J ends lost 7 bases and 8 bases respectively, with 10 bases between them. DNA for the CDR3: TGCGCCAGCTACTTTGCAGATGAGCAGTTCTTC. Its protein is CASYFADEQFF.

This clonotype appeared many times. V is TRBV30 and J is TRBJ1-1, with D unresolved. Per the germline V gene, CDR1 is GTSNPN and CDR2 is SVGIG (reference sequence). The CDR3 is 14 residues long. Trimming shortened V by 3 bases and J by 3 bases, and 14 bases separated the two germline ends. CDR3 DNA: TGTGCCTGGAGCGCTAAATATAGAGACACTGAAGCTTTCTTT. Translated: CAWSAKYRDTEAFF.

The gene calls are TRBV2 and TRBJ2-2; 8 nucleotides match TRBD2. Unmatched junction bases numbered 5, after V lost 5 bases and J lost 3 bases. The CDR3 is 15 residues long. Germline-derived CDR1 and CDR2 are SNHLY and FYNNEI. The CDR3: CASSPAGADTGELFF. The CDR3 DNA follows: TGTGCCAGCAGTCCAGCGGGAGCTGACACCGGGGAGCTGTTTTTT.

This clonotype was detected only once. A much larger clone lies a single base off, so this may be a read error. The CDR3 sequence is CASSDGRVGEKLFF. DNA for the CDR3: TGTGCCAGCAGCGACGGACGAGTGGGTGAAAAACTGTTTTTT. The genes are TRBV3-1 and TRBJ1-4; D gene unclear. V lost 5 bases and J 7 bases, leaving 14 bases between the germline ends. The germline V gene has CDR1 LGHDT and CDR2 YNNKEL (reference sequence). This CDR3 spans 14 amino acids.